This entry is about one T cell receptor (beta chain). Trimming removed 4 bases from V and 8 bases from J; junction bases left unmatched: 4. This CDR3 has 12 residues. Germline assignment: CDR1 SGHAT and CDR2 FQNNGV. These data come from a study of blood T cell repertoires in COVID-19. Study overall: Collection of acute and convalescent COVID-19 samples took place in the United States, Italy and Spain.

Some clones are missing from TCRdb's copy, which holds only in-frame ones; the method was immunoSEQ multiplex PCR. The sample has 35,000 to 45,000 clones; roughly nine tenths are singletons. Specimen: peripheral blood. This sequence joins TRBV11-2 and TRBJ1-1; 7 nucleotides line up with TRBD1. This receptor was obtained from a human donor in a cohort sampled during active COVID-19. CDR3: CASSSQGEEAFF. CDR3 sequence (DNA): TGTGCCAGCAGCTCCCAGGGGGAAGAAGCTTTCTTT.